This TCR beta chain is drawn from a study of cytomegalovirus exposure and HLA in healthy donors. The CDR3 is 14 residues long. With 6 bases clipped from V and 9 bases from J, the junction kept 7 bases outside the gene matches. Per the germline V gene, CDR1 is MNHEY and CDR2 is SMNVEV (reference sequence). The PCR contained 60 Vbeta and 13 Jbeta primers. Only in-frame clones appear in the TCRdb table, and some are missing; sequencing was by immunoSEQ multiplex PCR. The repertoire has fewer than 150,000 clones, 65% to 85% of them found once; the top ten carry 5.4%. The gene calls are TRBV27 and TRBJ2-1; 11 bases line up with TRBD2. The origin of this receptor is a woman aged 25 to 45 in good health and CMV-seropositive. The source material was PBMCs. The DNA of the CDR3 is TGTGCCAGCAGCATAGCGGGAGGGGGGATTGAGCAGTTCTTC. It encodes CASSIAGGGIEQFF.